This TCR beta chain was identified in a study of multiple sclerosis patients with progressive multifocal leukoencephalopathy. Each PCR contained spiked synthetic TR CDR3 controls spanning every V-J pairing. Profiling relied on immunoSEQ multiplex PCR, and the TCRdb table lists in-frame clones only, not all of them. Among 20,000 to 30,000 clones, roughly 90% were seen once, and the ten largest hold about 2%. As for this clone: The antigen remains unidentified.

The sample's time point: roughly 12 months of natalizumab therapy. T1 marks 6 months and T2 marks 12 months of natalizumab therapy. Study outcomes and limitations: Lower normalized Shannon entropy suggested reduced TRB diversity in most PML patients.

V dropped 7 bases and J dropped 1 base, with 9 bases sitting between them. The CDR3 has 13 amino acids. Germline assignment: CDR1 LNHDA and CDR2 SQIVND (reference sequence). Specimen: PBMCs, collected from a patient treated with natalizumab. The clonotype was recovered from a man aged 25-40 years with multiple sclerosis. The genes are TRBV19 and TRBJ2-3; no clear D. CDR3 amino acids: CASTPARTDTQYF. In nucleotides, the CDR3 is TGTGCCAGTACTCCGGCTCGCACAGATACGCAGTATTTT. Based on the CDR3 plus reference TRBV19 and TRBJ2-3, the full variable domain is DGGITQSPKYLFRKEGQNVTLSCEQNLNHDAMYWYRQDPGQGLRLIYYSQIVNDFQKGDIAEGYSVSREKKESFPLTVTSAQKNPTAFYLCASTPARTDTQYFGPGTRLTVL.